Below are 4 T cell receptor beta chains sequenced from a single sample in a study of human T cells and chemical hapten exposure. TCRdb called the RACE reads again in MiXCR, with one record for every CDR3 protein. Of fewer than 500,000 distinct CDR3 sequences listed, roughly 4.8% are singletons. Indicated time point: patch test 1, 2 weeks after DPC sensitization. Treatment: therapeutic diphenylcyclopropenone sensitization with weekly scalp DPC. The starting material was whole blood, obtained in connection with sensitization to the hapten diphenylcyclopropenone (DPC). These receptors were taken from a woman aged 45-60 years with alopecia areata. Some clones in this sample may be carry-over from other donors' samples.

There are a few counts of this clonotype. The chain links TRBV29-1 to TRBJ2-3; TRBD1 matches at 8 bases. This CDR3 contains 14 residues. V lost 3 bases and J lost 1; bases outside the gene matches: 3. Germline CDR1 and CDR2: SQVTM and ANQGSEA. The chain's CDR3 is CSVDATGGTDTQYF. In nucleotides, the CDR3 is TGCAGCGTTGACGCGACAGGGGGCACAGATACGCAGTATTTT.

Many counts were recorded for this clonotype. This chain links TRBV5-1 with TRBJ1-5; D is uncertain. Trimming took off 4 bases at V and 4 bases at J, with 12 bases between the two ends. Germline values: CDR1 SGHRS, CDR2 YFSETQ. The length of the CDR3 is 14 residues. As DNA, the CDR3 is TGCGCCAGCAGCACTGGCTCGGAAAATCAGCCCCAGCATTTT. Translating gives CASSTGSENQPQHF. The whole variable domain, remainder taken from reference TRBV5-1 and TRBJ1-5, is KAGVTQTPRYLIKTRGQQVTLSCSPISGHRSVSWYQQTPGQGLQFLFEYFSETQRNKGNFPGRFSGRQFSNSRSEMNVSTLELGDSALYLCASSTGSENQPQHFGDGTRLSIL.

This clonotype occurred a few times. The V gene is TRBV7-2, the J gene TRBJ2-5, with D perhaps TRBD1 or TRBD2 (6 bases each). CDR1 is SGHTA and CDR2 is FQGNSA in the germline V gene. Trimming shortened V by 5 bases and J by 3 bases, and 13 bases separated the two germline ends. The CDR3 consists of 14 residues. The CDR3 reads CASSRPGAEETQYF. The CDR3 DNA sequence: TGTGCCAGCAGCCGTCCGGGGGCGGAAGAGACCCAGTACTTC.

This clonotype showed up many times. The rearrangement joins TRBV2 to TRBJ1-1; D not resolved. The CDR3 totals 14 residues. CDR1 and CDR2 (germline): SNHLY, FYNNEI. V gave up 5 bases and J gave up 9 bases, with 19 bases separating them. CDR3 in amino acids: CASSTMVIPGQAFF. In DNA, the CDR3 is TGTGCCAGCAGTACAATGGTTATCCCAGGACAAGCTTTCTTT. The full variable domain, rest sourced from reference TRBV2 and TRBJ1-1, is EPEVTQTPSHQVTQMGQEVILRCVPISNHLYFYWYRQILGQKVEFLVSFYNNEISEKSEIFDDQFSVERPDGSNFTLKIRSTKLEDSAMYFCASSTMVIPGQAFFGQGTRLTVV.